This TCR beta chain comes out of a study of blood T cells in healthy people across ages. Using a J-beta primer mix together with a sample-barcoded 5' primer, a second PCR was run for roughly 7 to 12 cycles. Per-sample output comprised a minimum of 2.5 million paired-end reads containing CDR3. TCRdb re-analysed the 5' RACE reads in MiXCR, keeping a single row per CDR3 protein. This table holds 780,000 or so distinct CDR3 sequences, roughly 50% found once. Deletions cut 5 bases from V and 5 bases from J, with 12 bases between. CDR1 and CDR2 (germline): SQVTM, ANQGSEA. The CDR3 consists of 12 residues. Each donor gave around 9.6 milliliters of peripheral blood.

The genes are TRBV29-1 and TRBJ2-5; D might be TRBD1 (6 bases). Sequencing was carried out using blood. The TCR originated in an elderly man in good health. In DNA, the CDR3 is TGCAGCGTTCACACAGGGCTGGAGACCCAGTACTTC. Encoded protein: CSVHTGLETQYF.